This T cell receptor beta chain appears in the sequencing data of a study of neurological immune-mediated disorders. Findings and limits, study-wide: No sharing of CDR3 amino acid sequences was observed among expanded clones across subjects, suggesting private repertoires in all groups.

One entry per CDR3 protein, called by TCRdb with MiXCR from the 5' RACE reads. Of 55,000 to 70,000 distinct CDR3 sequences listed, around 3.9% were seen once; the top ten hold 1% to 1.5%. Turning to this clonotype: No antigen is known for it.

Trimming took 1 base from V and 3 from J, leaving 7 bases between them. Per the germline V gene, CDR1 is SGHKS and CDR2 is YYEKEE (reference sequence). The CDR3 length is 13 residues. The rearrangement links TRBV5-5 to TRBJ2-5, with TRBD2 as a possible D gene (5 bases). This receptor was identified in a man aged 25 to 45 with multiple sclerosis. Sequenced input: PBMCs. The CDR3 region has the DNA TGTGCCAGCAGCTTGTACGGGGAAGAGACCCAGTACTTC. Translating gives CASSLYGEETQYF.